What follows is one T cell receptor beta chain and its context. The antigen remains undetermined. This sample was taken from a study of cytomegalovirus exposure and HLA in healthy donors. PCR primers comprised 60 Vbeta and 13 Jbeta primers. Per the authors' pipeline: Later work found 74 million or so unique TCR beta chains, with roughly 11 million shared. Sequencing used immunoSEQ multiplex PCR; TCRdb keeps in-frame clones, though not all of them. That table gives V, J and clone size, and the DNA gave D and trimming. Of 90,000 to 150,000 clones listed, roughly four fifths are singletons. Study-wide results and caveats: Later analysis associated a missense DCLRE1C variant with TCR beta V- and J-gene trimming. The study put 160 or so TCR beta chains on its list as cytomegalovirus-associated. Most of the TCR beta V segments (in an earlier analysis) were productive either about 87% or about 30% of the time.

Germline CDR1 and CDR2: MNHEY and SVGAGI. There are 12 residues in the CDR3. Trimming at V came to 7 bases and at J to 11 bases, leaving 9 bases not matched to a gene. Input material: PBMCs. The chain couples TRBV6-5 to TRBJ1-1; TRBD1 agrees at 8 bases. This sequence originates from a man in his forties in good health and CMV-seronegative. CDR3 region: CASTRDRQSAFF. CDR3 DNA: TGTGCCAGCACTCGGGACAGGCAATCGGCTTTCTTT.